These 10 T cell receptor beta chains share one sample of origin, sequenced in a study of shared clonotypes between healthy human individuals. The repertoire was sequenced with immunoSEQ multiplex PCR; TCRdb's copy has only in-frame clones and lacks some. The sample consists of about 2.4 million clones, 90% to 95% of them appearing once. Material for sequencing was naive CD4+ T cells from PBMCs. The subset denotes: CD45RA+ positively selected. The source of these receptors is a man aged 18 to 35 in good health. Some clones in this sample may be carry-over from other donors' samples.

The rearrangement joins TRBV6-6 to TRBJ2-1; D gene ambiguous. Looked up from germline, CDR1 is MNHNY and CDR2 is SVGAGI (reference sequence). Deletions cut 6 bases from V and 0 bases from J, with 6 bases between. The CDR3 has 13 residues. In nucleotides, the CDR3 is TGTGCCAGCAGAGACGGCTCCTACAATGAGCAGTTCTTC. It translates to CASRDGSYNEQFF.

The chain employs TRBV4-1 and TRBJ2-7; perhaps TRBD2 as D (5 bases). The CDR3 runs to 14 residues. CDR1 and CDR2 from the germline V gene are MGHRA and YSYEKL. V gave up 0 bases and J gave up 3 bases, with 9 bases separating them. The CDR3 DNA follows: TGCGCCAGCAGCCAAGAACGCCGGGGCTACGAGCAGTACTTC. Encoded protein: CASSQERRGYEQYF.

V and J are TRBV6-5 and TRBJ2-3; 13 bases agree with TRBD2. Germline assignment: CDR1 MNHEY and CDR2 SVGAGI. V dropped 4 bases and J dropped 6; count of bases not matched to a gene: 7. CDR3 size: 16 residues. CDR3 loop: CASSLLTSGRADTQYF. Written as DNA, the CDR3 is TGTGCCAGCAGTTTACTCACTAGCGGGAGGGCGGATACGCAGTATTTT.

The rearrangement uses TRBV5-4 and TRBJ2-7; D possibly matches TRBD1 or TRBD2 (5 bases each). Between the trimmed V and J ends, which lost 4 bases and 3 bases, there was a span of 14 bases. This CDR3 comprises 14 residues. CDR1 SGHNT and CDR2 YYREEE come from the germline V gene (reference sequence). The CDR3 loop reads CASSEGPQDYEQYF. The DNA for the CDR3 is TGTGCCAGCAGCGAGGGGCCTCAGGACTACGAGCAGTACTTC.

V is TRBV7-2 and J is TRBJ2-3, with TRBD2 as a possible D gene (6 bases). The CDR3 is 15 amino acids. Germline-derived CDR1 and CDR2 are SGHTA and FQGNSA. The V end lost 4 bases, the J end lost 2 bases, and 13 bases lay between the germline ends. CDR3 bases: TGTGCCAGCAGCTCACGACGGGGGACCACAGATACGCAGTATTTT. Residues: CASSSRRGTTDTQYF.

On this clone: Within the sample, other DNA sequences also encode this same CDR3. The V call is TRBV5-1, the J call TRBJ2-1, with a tentative D call TRBD1 (6 bases). V was shortened by 2 bases and J by 5 bases, with 8 bases between the two germline ends. CDR1 SGHRS and CDR2 YFSETQ come from the germline V gene. This CDR3 has 13 residues. In DNA form, the CDR3 reads TGCGCCAGCAGCTTAGGGACAAACAATGAGCAGTTCTTC. Translating it yields CASSLGTNNEQFF. Full variable domain (outside the CDR3, taken from reference TRBV5-1 and TRBJ2-1): KAGVTQTPRYLIKTRGQQVTLSCSPISGHRSVSWYQQTPGQGLQFLFEYFSETQRNKGNFPGRFSGRQFSNSRSEMNVSTLELGDSALYLCASSLGTNNEQFFGPGTRLTVL.

The V gene is TRBV6-1, the J gene TRBJ1-3; 8 nucleotides line up with TRBD1. V gave up 4 bases and J gave up 3 bases; unmatched junction bases: 8. The germline gives CDR1 MNHNS, CDR2 SASEGT. The CDR3 extends over 16 amino acids. CDR3 region: CASSGGTGLLGNTIYF. The CDR3 nucleotides read TGTGCCAGCAGTGGCGGGACAGGACTCCTTGGAAACACCATATATTTT.

V is TRBV5-1 and J is TRBJ1-4, with D perhaps matching TRBD1 (6 bases). Germline V gene lookup returns CDR1 SGHRS and CDR2 YFSETQ. The CDR3 runs 15 residues. V dropped 4 bases and J dropped 5 bases, with 15 bases sitting between them. CDR3 in amino acids: CASSGSGGGNEKLFF. The CDR3 coding sequence is TGCGCCAGCAGCGGCTCGGGAGGGGGAAATGAAAAACTGTTTTTT. Based on the CDR3 plus reference TRBV5-1 and TRBJ1-4, the full variable domain is KAGVTQTPRYLIKTRGQQVTLSCSPISGHRSVSWYQQTPGQGLQFLFEYFSETQRNKGNFPGRFSGRQFSNSRSEMNVSTLELGDSALYLCASSGSGGGNEKLFFGSGTQLSVL.

The chain is built from TRBV29-1 and TRBJ2-7; 9 bases align to TRBD1. Germline lookup yields CDR1 SQVTM and CDR2 ANQGSEA. The junction had 6 bases not matched to a gene; V was cut back by 0 bases and J by 6 bases. CDR3 length: 14 amino acids. CDR3 nucleotide sequence: TGCAGCGTTGAAGATCTCGGGACAGGGATCGAGCAGTACTTC. Encoded protein: CSVEDLGTGIEQYF.

The gene calls are TRBV6-5 and TRBJ2-1; D is perhaps TRBD2 (6 bases). Germline V gene lookup returns CDR1 MNHEY and CDR2 SVGAGI. The CDR3 contains 12 residues. V was pared by 2 bases and J by 10 bases, with 9 bases between. For the CDR3, the DNA is TGTGCCAGCAGTTACCGACTAGGCGAGCAGTTCTTC. It is translated as CASSYRLGEQFF.